The subject of this entry is one TCR beta chain. The sample comes from a study of blood T cell repertoires in COVID-19. Here immunoSEQ multiplex PCR was the method, and the copy in TCRdb shows in-frame clones only, minus some. The sample has about 280,000 clones, 88% seen once; the top ten hold less than 10%. The clonotype was recovered from a man between 18 and 29 years old with active or convalescent COVID-19. The sequenced material came from peripheral blood.

The CDR3 region has the DNA TGTGCCAGCACCGCCGCGGACAGACGAAAAGAGACCCAGTACTTC. It codes for CASTAADRRKETQYF. J is TRBJ2-5 and V is TRBV28, with a weak D call TRBD1 (6 bases). Trimming cost V 7 bases and J 3 bases, with 18 bases left between them. This CDR3 is 15 amino acids long. CDR1 is MDHEN and CDR2 is SYDVKM in the germline V gene.